The sequence of this T cell receptor (beta chain) was determined in a study of blood T cell repertoires in COVID-19. Overall study: Samples of COVID-19 (acute and convalescent) were obtained from the United States, Italy and Spain. In each case, the material was cDNA or gDNA derived from T cells, B-cell-depleted T cells, or PBMCs.

In the study's own analysis: Researchers report that nucleated cell counts were estimated from reference gene primer amplification. Profiling relied on immunoSEQ multiplex PCR, and the TCRdb table lists in-frame clones only, not all of them. V and J calls and clone size come straight from that table; D and trimming were deduced from the DNA. The sample lists fewer than 150,000 clones, 88% occurring once. The CDR3 sequence is 14 residues long. CDR1 MNHEY and CDR2 SMNVEV come from the germline V gene (reference sequence). Unmatched junction bases numbered 6, after V lost 6 bases and J lost 8 bases. The specimen was peripheral blood. This TCR was recovered from a man aged 45-65 years with active or convalescent COVID-19. The chain recombines TRBV27 with TRBJ2-1; 11 nucleotides match TRBD1. CDR3 nucleotide sequence: TGTGCCAGCAGCCCCCGGACAGGGGGCGATGAGCAGTTCTTC. This gives the protein CASSPRTGGDEQFF.